This T cell receptor (beta chain) is from a study of a mutant IDH1 vaccine in newly diagnosed glioma. For the study at large: An approximately 62% male, approximately 40% female split and a mean age of about 44 years characterized treated patients. Radiotherapy, temozolomide, or both had been given previously, and both were given to most.

Libraries were prepared by immunoSEQ multiplex PCR; TCRdb keeps only in-frame clonotypes and omits some of them. Of some 95,000 clones listed, 80% are singletons. The time point: baseline, week 1 (first vaccination visit). Treatment defined: pre-vaccination baseline after standard-of-care therapy. Every donor had a new WHO grade 3 or 4 astrocytoma that was IDH1-mutant, with loss of nuclear ATRX. Worth noting for this clone: The antigen is not known.

General study findings and limits: The occurrence of vaccine-induced immune responses was seen in over 90% of patients.

The source is a man between 40 and 49 years old with glioma. This sample comprised PBMCs, obtained from a glioma patient treated with radiotherapy, temozolomide or both.

This CDR3 is CASRLNRAVSYEQYF. In nucleotides, the CDR3 is TGTGCCAGCAGACTGAACAGGGCAGTCTCCTACGAGCAGTACTTC. The chain uses TRBV6-5 and TRBJ2-7; maybe TRBD1 (6 bases). CDR3 length: 15 amino acids. CDR1 and CDR2 from the germline V gene are MNHEY and SVGAGI. The V end lost 6 bases, the J end lost 0 bases, and 15 bases lay between the germline ends.